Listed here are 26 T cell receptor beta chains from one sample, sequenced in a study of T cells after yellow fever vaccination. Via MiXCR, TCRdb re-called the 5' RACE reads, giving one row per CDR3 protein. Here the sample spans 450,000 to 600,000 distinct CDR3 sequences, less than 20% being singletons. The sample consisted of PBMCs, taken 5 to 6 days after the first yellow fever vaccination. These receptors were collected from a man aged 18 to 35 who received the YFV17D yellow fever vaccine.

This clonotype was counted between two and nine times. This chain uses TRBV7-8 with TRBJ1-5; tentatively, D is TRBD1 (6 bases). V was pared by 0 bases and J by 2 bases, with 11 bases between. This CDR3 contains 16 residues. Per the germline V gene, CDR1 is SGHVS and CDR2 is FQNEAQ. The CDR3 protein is CASSLARAGGNQPQHF. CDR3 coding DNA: TGTGCCAGCAGCTTAGCGCGGGCAGGGGGCAATCAGCCCCAGCATTTT. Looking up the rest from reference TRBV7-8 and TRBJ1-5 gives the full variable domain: GAGVSQSPRYKVAKRGQDVALRCDPISGHVSLFWYQQALGQGPEFLTYFQNEAQLDKSGLPSDRFFAERPEGSVSTLKIQRTQQEDSAVYLCASSLARAGGNQPQHFGDGTRLSIL.

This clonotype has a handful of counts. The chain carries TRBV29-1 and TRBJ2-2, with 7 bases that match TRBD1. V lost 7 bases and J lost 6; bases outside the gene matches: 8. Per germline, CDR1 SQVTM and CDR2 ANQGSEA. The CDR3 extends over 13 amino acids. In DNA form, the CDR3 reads TGCAGCGCCAACAGGGGTTCGGCCGGGGAGCTGTTTTTT. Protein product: CSANRGSAGELFF.

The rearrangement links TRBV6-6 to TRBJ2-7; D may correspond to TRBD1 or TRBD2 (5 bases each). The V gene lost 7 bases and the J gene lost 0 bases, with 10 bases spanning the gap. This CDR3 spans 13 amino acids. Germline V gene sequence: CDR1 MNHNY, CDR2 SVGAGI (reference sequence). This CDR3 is CASNRGSSYEQYV. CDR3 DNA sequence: TGTGCCAGCAACCGGGGCAGCTCCTACGAGCAGTACGTC.

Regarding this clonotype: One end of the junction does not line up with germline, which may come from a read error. The CDR3 reads CASSVAPETQYF. The CDR3 region has the DNA TGTGCCAGCAGCGTAGCCCCAGAGACCCAGTACTTC. The chain joins TRBV7-2 to TRBJ2-5; no clear D. The CDR3 covers 12 residues. Germline CDR1 SGHTA, CDR2 FQGNSA.

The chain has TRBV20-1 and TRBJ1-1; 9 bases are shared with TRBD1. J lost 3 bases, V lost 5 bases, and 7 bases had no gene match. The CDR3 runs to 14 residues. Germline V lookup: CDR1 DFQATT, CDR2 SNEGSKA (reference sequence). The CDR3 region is CSARSRTGDTEAFF. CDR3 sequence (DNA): TGCAGTGCTCGGAGTCGGACAGGGGACACTGAAGCTTTCTTT.

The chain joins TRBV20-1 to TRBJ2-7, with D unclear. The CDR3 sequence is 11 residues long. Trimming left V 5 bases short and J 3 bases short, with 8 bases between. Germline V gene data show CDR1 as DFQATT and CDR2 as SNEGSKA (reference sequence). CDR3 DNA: TGCAGTGCTTACGCCGTCTACGAGCAGTACGTC. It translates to CSAYAVYEQYV.

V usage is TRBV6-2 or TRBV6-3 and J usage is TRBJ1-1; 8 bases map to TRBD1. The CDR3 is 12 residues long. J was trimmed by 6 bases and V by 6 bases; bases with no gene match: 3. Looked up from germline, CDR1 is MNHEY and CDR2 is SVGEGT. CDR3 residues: CASSRQGSEAFF. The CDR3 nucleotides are TGTGCCAGCAGCCGACAGGGGTCTGAAGCTTTCTTT.

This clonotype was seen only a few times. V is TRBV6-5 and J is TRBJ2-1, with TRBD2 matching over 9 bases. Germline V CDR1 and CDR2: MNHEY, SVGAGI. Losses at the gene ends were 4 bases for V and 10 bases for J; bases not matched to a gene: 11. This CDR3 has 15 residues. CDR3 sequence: CASSSSLGLAGEQFF. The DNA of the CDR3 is TGTGCCAGCAGTTCCTCCCTGGGGCTAGCGGGAGAGCAGTTCTTC.

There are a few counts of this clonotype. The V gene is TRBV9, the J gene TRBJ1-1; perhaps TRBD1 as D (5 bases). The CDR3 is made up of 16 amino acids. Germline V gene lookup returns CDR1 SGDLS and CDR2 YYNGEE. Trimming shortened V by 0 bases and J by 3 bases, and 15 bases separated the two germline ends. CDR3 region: CASSVASVREYTEAFF. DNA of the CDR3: TGTGCCAGCAGCGTAGCTTCCGTCAGGGAATACACTGAAGCTTTCTTT.

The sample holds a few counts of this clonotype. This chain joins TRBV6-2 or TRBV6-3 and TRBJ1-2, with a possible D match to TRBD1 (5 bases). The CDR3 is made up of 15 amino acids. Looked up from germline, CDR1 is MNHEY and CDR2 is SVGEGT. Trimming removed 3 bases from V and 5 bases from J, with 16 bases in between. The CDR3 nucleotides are TGTGCCAGCAGTTATCGTGGACAAACGGTTTATGGCTACACCTTC. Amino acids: CASSYRGQTVYGYTF.

Here the CDR3 reads CASGPSWETQYF. The CDR3 DNA reads as TGTGCCAGCGGGCCCAGCTGGGAGACCCAGTACTTC. J is TRBJ2-5 and V is TRBV2; D gene ambiguous. Deletions cut 8 bases from V and 5 bases from J, with 12 bases between. CDR3 size: 12 residues. The germline V gene has CDR1 SNHLY and CDR2 FYNNEI.

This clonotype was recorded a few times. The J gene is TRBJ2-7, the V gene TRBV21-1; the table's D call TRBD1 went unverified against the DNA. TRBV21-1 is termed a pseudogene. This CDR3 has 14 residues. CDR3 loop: CASTFKQGNNEQYF. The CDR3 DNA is TGTGCCAGCACCTTCAAGCAGGGGAACAACGAGCAGTACTTC.

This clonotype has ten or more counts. DNA for the CDR3: TGCGCCAGCAGCCCCCTTTCGGAAACGAACACCGGGGAGCTGTTTTTT. Its protein product is CASSPLSETNTGELFF. V gene TRBV4-3 combines with J gene TRBJ2-2; D not certain. Deletions cut 4 bases from V and 0 bases from J, with 12 bases between. CDR1 and CDR2 from the germline V gene are LGHNA and YSLEER. This CDR3 spans 16 amino acids.

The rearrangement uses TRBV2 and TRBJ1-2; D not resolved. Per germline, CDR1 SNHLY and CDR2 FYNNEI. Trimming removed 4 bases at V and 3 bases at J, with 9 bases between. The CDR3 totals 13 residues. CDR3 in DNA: TGTGCCAGCAGTGTTTCGGACTACTATGGCTACACCTTC. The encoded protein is CASSVSDYYGYTF.

CDR3 residues: CASSEGQTSTDTQYF. Written as DNA, the CDR3 is TGTGCCAGCAGTGAGGGACAGACCAGCACAGATACGCAGTATTTT. The V gene is TRBV6-1, the J gene TRBJ2-3; the match to TRBD1 covers 7 bases. V gave up 3 bases and J gave up 0 bases; unmatched junction bases: 3. The CDR3 has 15 residues. Germline loops: CDR1 MNHNS, CDR2 SASEGT.

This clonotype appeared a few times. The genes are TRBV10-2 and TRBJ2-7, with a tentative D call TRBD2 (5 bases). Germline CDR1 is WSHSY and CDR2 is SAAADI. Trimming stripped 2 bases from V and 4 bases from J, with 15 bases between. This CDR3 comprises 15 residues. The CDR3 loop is CASSERGVGVYEQYF. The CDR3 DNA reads TGCGCCAGCAGTGAGCGGGGTGTGGGTGTTTACGAGCAGTACTTC.

The CDR3 loop is CASSLDTGAGNTIYF. The CDR3 coding sequence is TGTGCCAGCAGCTTAGACACCGGGGCTGGAAACACCATATATTTT. The rearrangement links TRBV7-2 to TRBJ1-3, with D uncertain. Germline V gene sequence: CDR1 SGHTA, CDR2 FQGNSA. V was clipped by 1 base and J by 2 bases, with 9 bases between them. This CDR3 comprises 15 residues.

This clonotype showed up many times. This CDR3 reads CASSLGPRQGHEQYF. Here the CDR3 DNA reads TGTGCCAGCAGCTTAGGACCCCGCCAGGGCCACGAGCAGTACTTC. The V and J genes are TRBV7-9 and TRBJ2-7, with D possibly being TRBD1 (5 bases). Deletions cut 1 base from V and 5 bases from J, with 15 bases between. Germline V gene data show CDR1 as SEHNR and CDR2 as FQNEAQ (reference sequence). The CDR3 has 15 amino acids.

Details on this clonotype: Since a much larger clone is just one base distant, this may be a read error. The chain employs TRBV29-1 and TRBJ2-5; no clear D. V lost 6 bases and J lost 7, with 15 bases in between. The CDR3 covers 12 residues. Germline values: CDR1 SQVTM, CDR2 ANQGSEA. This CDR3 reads CSVADGWGTQYF. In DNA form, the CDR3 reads TGCAGCGTCGCGGATGGGTGGGGGACCCAGTACTTC.

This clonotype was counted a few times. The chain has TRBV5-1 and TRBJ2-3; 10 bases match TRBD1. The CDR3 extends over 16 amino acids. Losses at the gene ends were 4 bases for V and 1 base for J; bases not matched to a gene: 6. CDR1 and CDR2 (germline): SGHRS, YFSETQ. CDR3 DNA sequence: TGCGCCAGCAGCCGGGAGGGGACAGGGGGCACAGATACGCAGTATTTT. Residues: CASSREGTGGTDTQYF.

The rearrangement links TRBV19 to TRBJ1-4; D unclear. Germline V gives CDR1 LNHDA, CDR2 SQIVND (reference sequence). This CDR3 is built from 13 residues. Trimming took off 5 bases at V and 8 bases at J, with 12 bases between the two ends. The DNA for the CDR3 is TGTGCCAGTAGTTCTTGGACTCGAGAAAAACTGTTTTTT. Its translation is CASSSWTREKLFF. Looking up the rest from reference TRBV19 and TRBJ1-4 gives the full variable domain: DGGITQSPKYLFRKEGQNVTLSCEQNLNHDAMYWYRQDPGQGLRLIYYSQIVNDFQKGDIAEGYSVSREKKESFPLTVTSAQKNPTAFYLCASSSWTREKLFFGSGTQLSVL.

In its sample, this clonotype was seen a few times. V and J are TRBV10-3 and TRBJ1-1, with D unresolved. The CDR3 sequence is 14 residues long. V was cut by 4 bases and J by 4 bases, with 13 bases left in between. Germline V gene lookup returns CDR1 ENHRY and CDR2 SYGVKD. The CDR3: CAISGPGWGTEAFF. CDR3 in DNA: TGTGCCATCAGTGGGCCGGGGTGGGGCACTGAAGCTTTCTTT.

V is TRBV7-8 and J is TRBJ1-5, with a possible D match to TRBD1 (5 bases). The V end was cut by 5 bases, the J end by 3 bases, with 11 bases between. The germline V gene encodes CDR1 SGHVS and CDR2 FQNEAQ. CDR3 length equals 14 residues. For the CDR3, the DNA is TGTGCCAGCAGCCCAGGGAGGATCAATCAGCCCCAGCATTTT. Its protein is CASSPGRINQPQHF.

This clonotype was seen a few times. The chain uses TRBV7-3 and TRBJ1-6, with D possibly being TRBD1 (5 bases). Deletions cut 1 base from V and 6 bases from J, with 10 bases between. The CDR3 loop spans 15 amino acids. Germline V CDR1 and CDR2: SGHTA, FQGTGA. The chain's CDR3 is CASSLSGGLNSPLHF. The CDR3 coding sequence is TGTGCCAGCAGCTTAAGCGGGGGACTTAATTCACCCCTCCACTTT.

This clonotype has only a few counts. The CDR3 reads CASSQDNILGETQYF. CDR3 in DNA: TGCGCCAGCAGCCAAGATAACATCCTCGGGGAGACCCAGTACTTC. V and J are TRBV4-3 and TRBJ2-5, with no clear D. Germline-derived CDR1 and CDR2 are LGHNA and YSLEER. This CDR3 is built from 15 residues. V was pared by 0 bases and J by 5 bases, with 13 bases between.

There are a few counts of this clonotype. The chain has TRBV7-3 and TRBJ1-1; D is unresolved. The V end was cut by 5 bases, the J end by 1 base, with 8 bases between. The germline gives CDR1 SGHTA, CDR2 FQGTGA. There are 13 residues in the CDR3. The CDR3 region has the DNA TGTGCCAGCAGCAATGATGGGAACACTGAAGCTTTCTTT. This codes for CASSNDGNTEAFF. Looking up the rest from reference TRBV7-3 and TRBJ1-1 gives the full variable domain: GAGVSQTPSNKVTEKGKYVELRCDPISGHTALYWYRQSLGQGPEFLIYFQGTGAADDSGLPNDRFFAVRPEGSVSTLKIQRTERGDSAVYLCASSNDGNTEAFFGQGTRLTVV.